The text below deals with one T cell receptor (beta chain). What it binds is unknown. These data belong to a study of CD8 T cells in Susac syndrome. General study points: Susac-specific public clones were found in total CD8+ and CD8+ TEMRA repertoires, numbering some 17 and five, respectively.

The CDR3 has 18 amino acids. Germline trimming cut 3 bases from V and 2 bases from J; bases unmatched to any gene: 13. Germline CDR1 and CDR2: LGHDT and YNNKEL (reference sequence). Random-hexamer reverse transcription was applied to about 0.5 to 1 ug RNA. TCRdb re-called the immunoSEQ multiplex PCR reads with MiXCR, one entry per CDR3 protein. The sample lists about 53,000 distinct CDR3 sequences; approximately 95% were seen once. This rearrangement joins TRBV3-1 to TRBJ2-1; 7 bases are a match to TRBD1. This sequence originates from a human donor with Susac syndrome. Sequencing was performed on CD8+ T cells from PBMCs. The CDR3 region is CASSHQYLRDRTYNEQFF. CDR3 nucleotide sequence: TGTGCCAGCAGCCATCAATACCTCCGGGACAGAACCTACAATGAGCAGTTCTTC.